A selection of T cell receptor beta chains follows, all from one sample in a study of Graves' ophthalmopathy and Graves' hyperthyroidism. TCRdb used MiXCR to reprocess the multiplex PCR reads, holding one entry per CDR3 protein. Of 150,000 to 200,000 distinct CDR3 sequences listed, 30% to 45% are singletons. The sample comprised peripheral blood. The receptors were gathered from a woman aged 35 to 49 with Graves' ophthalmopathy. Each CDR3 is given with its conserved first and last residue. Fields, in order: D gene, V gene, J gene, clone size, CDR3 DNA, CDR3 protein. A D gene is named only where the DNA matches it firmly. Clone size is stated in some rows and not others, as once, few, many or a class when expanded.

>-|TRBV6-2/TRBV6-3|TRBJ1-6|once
TGTGCCAGCAGTTACAGGCAACCCCGATTGAAAAATAATTCACCCCTCCACTTT
CASSYRQPRLKNNSPLHF
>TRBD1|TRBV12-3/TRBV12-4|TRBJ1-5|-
TGTGCCAGCAGTCCCCGACAGGGCGGGTATCAGCCCCAGCATTTT
CASSPRQGGYQPQHF
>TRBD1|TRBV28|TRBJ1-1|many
TGTGCCAGCAGTTCCTCAGGGGGCTGGTTGGGCACTGAAGCTTTCTTT
CASSSSGGWLGTEAFF
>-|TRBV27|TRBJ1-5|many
TGTGCCAGCAGTTTAAACTTCAGGGAGGGTTATAGCAATCAGCCCCAGCATTTT
CASSLNFREGYSNQPQHF
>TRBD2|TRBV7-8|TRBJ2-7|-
TGTGCCAGCAGCCTGGGGCTAGCGGGAGGGCTGGCCGGGGTCGAGCAGTACTTC
CASSLGLAGGLAGVEQYF
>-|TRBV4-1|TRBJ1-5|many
TGCGCCAGCAGCTGGGGATCGGAACAGCCCCAGCATTTT
CASSWGSEQPQHF
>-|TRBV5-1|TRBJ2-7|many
TGCGCCAGCAGCTTGGATGGGCAGGGGTCGACCGAGCAGTACTTC
CASSLDGQGSTEQYF
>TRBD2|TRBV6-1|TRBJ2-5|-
TGTGCCAGCAGGGGACTAGCGGAAGGGGAGACCCAGTACTTC
CASRGLAEGETQYF
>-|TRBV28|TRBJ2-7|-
TGTGCCAGCAGTTTTCCAGGGGCCGGCTACGAGCAGTACTTC
CASSFPGAGYEQYF
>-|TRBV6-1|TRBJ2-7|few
TGTGCCAGCAGGGTACAGGTATCGGGCTACGAGCAGTACTTC
CASRVQVSGYEQYF
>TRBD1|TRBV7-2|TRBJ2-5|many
TGTGCCAGCAGCTCGGGACAGTGGGGGGAGACCCAGTACTTC
CASSSGQWGETQYF
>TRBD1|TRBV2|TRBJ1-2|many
TGTGCCAGCAGTGACCAGGGGGTCGGCGGTGGCTACACCTTC
CASSDQGVGGGYTF
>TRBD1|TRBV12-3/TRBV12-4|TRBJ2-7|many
TGTGCCAGCAGTGAACCGGGACAGGGCTTCTACGAGCAGTACTTC
CASSEPGQGFYEQYF
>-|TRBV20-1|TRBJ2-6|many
TGCAGTGCTAGAGAGGGCTCTGGGGCCAACGTCCTGACTTTC
CSAREGSGANVLTF
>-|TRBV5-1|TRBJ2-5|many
TGCGCCAGCAGCTTGTTCCAGGCGAACCAAGAGACCCAGTACTTC
CASSLFQANQETQYF
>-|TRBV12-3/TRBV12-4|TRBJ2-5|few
TGTGCCAGCAGTTTTTCAGGGGATAAAGAGACCCAGTACTTC
CASSFSGDKETQYF
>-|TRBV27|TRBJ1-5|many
TGTGCCAGCAGTTTATCCCGACACGGCAATCAGCCCCAGCATTTT
CASSLSRHGNQPQHF
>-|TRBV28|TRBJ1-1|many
TGTGCCAGCAGTTTACCTCCTCCAGGGGAGAACACTGAAGCTTTCTTT
CASSLPPPGENTEAFF
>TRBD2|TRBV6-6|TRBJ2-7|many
TGTGCCAGCGGGGGGGGGAAGTTCTACGAGCAGTACTTC
CASGGGKFYEQYF
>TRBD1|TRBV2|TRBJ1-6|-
TGTGCCAGCACAACGACAGGGATCAGCTCCTATAATTCACCCCTCCACTTT
CASTTTGISSYNSPLHF
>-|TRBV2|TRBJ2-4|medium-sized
TGTGCCAGCAGACCCGGGACACAGCCTCTAGCCAAAAACATTCAGTACTTC
CASRPGTQPLAKNIQYF
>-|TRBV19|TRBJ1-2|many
TGTGCCAGTAGTAGGACTGGAACTTATGGCTACACCTTC
CASSRTGTYGYTF
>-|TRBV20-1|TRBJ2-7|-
TGCAGTGCTAGAGTGGGGGTCAAGGCCTCCTACGAGCAGTACTTC
CSARVGVKASYEQYF
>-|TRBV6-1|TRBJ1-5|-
TGTGCCAGCACCGGAGGGGGATCCAGGTCGCCCCAGCATTTT
CASTGGGSRSPQHF
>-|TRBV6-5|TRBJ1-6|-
TGTGCCAGCGTTGTAGGGTCGACTAATTCACCCCTCCACTTT
CASVVGSTNSPLHF
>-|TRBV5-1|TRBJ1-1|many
TGCGCCAGCAGCTTGGGGGGGGGACTGAACACTGAAGCTTTCTTT
CASSLGGGLNTEAFF
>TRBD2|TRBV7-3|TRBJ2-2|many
TGTGCCAGCAGCTTTAGCGGGAGTAATACCGGGGAGCTGTTTTTT
CASSFSGSNTGELFF
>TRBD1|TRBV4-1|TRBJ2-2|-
TGCGCCAGCAGCCAAGTATTGAATGCGGCGACAGGGGGAACGGGGGAGCTGTTTTTT
CASSQVLNAATGGTGELFF
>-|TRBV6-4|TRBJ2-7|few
TGTGCCAGCAGTGACGTTTTCGGGGGTCTTGGCTACGAGCAGTACTTC
CASSDVFGGLGYEQYF
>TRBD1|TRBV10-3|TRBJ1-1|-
TGTGCCATCACCGGGGACAGGGGCTTGAACACTGAAGCTTTCTTT
CAITGDRGLNTEAFF
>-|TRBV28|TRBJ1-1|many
TGTGCCAGCAGTTTAAGTCAGGGAAACACTGAAGCTTTCTTT
CASSLSQGNTEAFF
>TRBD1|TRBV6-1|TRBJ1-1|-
TGTGCCAGCAGTGATCGGGGACAGGGGACTGAAGCTTTCTTT
CASSDRGQGTEAFF
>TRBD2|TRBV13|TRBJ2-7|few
TGTGCCAGCAGCTTGGGACTAGCGGGAGTATCCTCCTACGAGCAGTACTTC
CASSLGLAGVSSYEQYF
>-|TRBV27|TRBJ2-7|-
TGTGCCAGCAGTCAGGTCCGGGAAGCCTACGAGCAGTACTTC
CASSQVREAYEQYF
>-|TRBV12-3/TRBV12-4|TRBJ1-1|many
TGTGCCAGCAGCAAGGTGACTGAAGCTTTCTTT
CASSKVTEAFF